These T cell receptor beta chains were read from a single sample in a study of regulatory T cells in long-lasting Graves disease. MiXCR was run by TCRdb on the multiplex PCR reads, yielding one entry per CDR3 protein. This table holds 250,000 to 300,000 distinct CDR3 sequences, 22% found once. Specimen: peripheral blood mononuclear cells (PBMCs), collected when the disease was refractory, from a patient treated with antithyroid drugs. These receptors were obtained from a female donor with Graves disease. The CDR3 runs from the conserved cysteine through the conserved F or W. Each record gives: clone size, D gene, J gene, V gene, CDR3 DNA, CDR3 protein. The D gene is left open where the match is weak. The size field is filled for only some rows; it gives once, few, many or a size class.

size: many
D: NA
J: TRBJ1-4
V: TRBV5-1
DNA: TGCGCCAGCAGCTTGGAAGCTGGACTGATTAATGAAAAACTGTTTTTT
CDR3: CASSLEAGLINEKLFF

size: NA
D: NA
J: TRBJ1-1
V: TRBV5-4
DNA: TGTGCCAGCAGCTCCATAACCGCGACGGCCAACACTGAAGCTTTCTTT
CDR3: CASSSITATANTEAFF

size: NA
D: TRBD1
J: TRBJ1-5
V: TRBV19
DNA: TGTGCCAGTACCCCGGACAGGGAAGAGCCCCAGCATTTT
CDR3: CASTPDREEPQHF

size: many
D: NA
J: TRBJ1-5
V: TRBV29-1
DNA: TGCAGCGTAGGGGGAAGCAATCAGCCCCAGCATTTT
CDR3: CSVGGSNQPQHF

size: many
D: TRBD1
J: TRBJ1-1
V: TRBV28
DNA: TGTGCCAGCAGTTTAGGGGACAGGGTGAACACTGAAGCTTTCTTT
CDR3: CASSLGDRVNTEAFF

size: many
D: TRBD1
J: TRBJ1-6
V: TRBV7-9
DNA: TGTGCCAGCAGCTTATCAGCGACAGGGGATTCACCCCTCCACTTT
CDR3: CASSLSATGDSPLHF

size: few
D: TRBD1
J: TRBJ1-5
V: TRBV19
DNA: TGTGCCAGTACCCGGACAGGGCCTCGGGGCAATCAGCCCCAGCATTTT
CDR3: CASTRTGPRGNQPQHF

size: NA
D: NA
J: TRBJ1-1
V: TRBV7-9
DNA: TGTGCCAGCAGCTTAGCGCCGAGTCGCTCTACTGAAGCTTTCTTT
CDR3: CASSLAPSRSTEAFF

size: many
D: NA
J: TRBJ1-2
V: TRBV3-1
DNA: TGTGCCAGCAGCCAATTAACTACAGGTTCCGGCTACACCTTC
CDR3: CASSQLTTGSGYTF

size: many
D: NA
J: TRBJ2-5
V: TRBV28
DNA: TGTGCCAGTGGCGTTGCACAAGAGACCCAGTACTTC
CDR3: CASGVAQETQYF

size: NA
D: NA
J: TRBJ1-5
V: TRBV7-2
DNA: TGTGCCAGCAGCTTGGAGAATCAGCCCCAGCATTTT
CDR3: CASSLENQPQHF

size: many
D: NA
J: TRBJ2-7
V: TRBV2
DNA: TGTGCCAGCAGAGGGGCGCAGGGGTCTGACGAGCAGTACTTC
CDR3: CASRGAQGSDEQYF

size: many
D: TRBD1
J: TRBJ1-1
V: TRBV6-1
DNA: TGTGCCAGCAGTGGTCGCAGGGGGCAGGGCATGAACACTGAAGCTTTCTTT
CDR3: CASSGRRGQGMNTEAFF

size: NA
D: TRBD2
J: TRBJ2-1
V: TRBV29-1
DNA: TGCAGCGCTACCGGGACTAGCGGATGGGATGAGCAGTTCTTC
CDR3: CSATGTSGWDEQFF

size: few
D: NA
J: TRBJ1-1
V: TRBV15
DNA: TGTGCCACCAGCAGAGGGACAACGCCTGAAGCTTTCTTT
CDR3: CATSRGTTPEAFF

size: few
D: NA
J: TRBJ2-7
V: TRBV19
DNA: TGTGCCAGTGGTTCCTTGAGCTCCTACGAGCAGTACTTC
CDR3: CASGSLSSYEQYF

size: many
D: NA
J: TRBJ2-6
V: TRBV12-3/TRBV12-4
DNA: TGTGCCAGCAGTTTCGACTCTGGGGCCAACGTCCTGACTTTC
CDR3: CASSFDSGANVLTF

size: many
D: NA
J: TRBJ2-7
V: TRBV11-2
DNA: TGTGCCAGCAGCTCCGACCGGAACGAGCAGTACTTC
CDR3: CASSSDRNEQYF

size: NA
D: NA
J: TRBJ2-5
V: TRBV7-3
DNA: TGTGCCAGCAGCCCGGACAACCAAGAGACCCAGTACTTC
CDR3: CASSPDNQETQYF

size: NA
D: TRBD1
J: TRBJ2-5
V: TRBV20-1
DNA: TGCAGTACCGATATAAGGACAGGGAGGCAAGAGACCCAGTACTTC
CDR3: CSTDIRTGRQETQYF

size: many
D: NA
J: TRBJ1-5
V: TRBV6-2/TRBV6-3
DNA: TGTGCCAGCAGCTTCACGGGGGCAGGTCAGCCCCAGCATTTT
CDR3: CASSFTGAGQPQHF

size: many
D: NA
J: TRBJ1-6
V: TRBV12-3/TRBV12-4
DNA: TGTGCCAGCAGTTTCCCGGGTTCACCCCTCCACTTT
CDR3: CASSFPGSPLHF